One sample yielded the 22 T cell receptor beta chains listed below, sequenced in a study of patients and donors after allogeneic stem cell transplantation. TCRdb reprocessed the RT-PCR reads via MiXCR and lists one record per CDR3 protein. Among hundreds of thousands of distinct CDR3 sequences listed, around 16% were seen once. The specimen was blood, either unsorted or a sorted T cell fraction (not recorded which). Every receptor here comes from a human donor who was either an allogeneic HSCT recipient or a stem cell or donor lymphocyte infusion donor (not recorded which). It is not recorded whose cells these are; they may come from a transplant donor.

This chain links TRBV2 with TRBJ2-3; D not resolved. Germline assignment: CDR1 SNHLY and CDR2 FYNNEI. The CDR3 length is 15 residues. CDR3 region: CPTSPLASPLDTQYF. As DNA, the CDR3 is TGTCCCACCTCCCCCCTCGCCAGCCCCTTGGATACGCAGTATTTT.

The chain carries TRBV18 and TRBJ2-7; D perhaps matches TRBD1 (6 bases). CDR1 is KGHSH and CDR2 is LQKENI in the germline V gene. This CDR3 region has 17 residues. Trimming removed 3 bases from V and 0 bases from J, with 18 bases in between. The CDR3 spells CASSPLPPRQASYEQYF. For the CDR3, the DNA is TGTGCCAGCTCACCCTTACCACCGAGACAGGCCTCCTACGAGCAGTACTTC.

This clonotype came up a few times. V gene TRBV15 combines with J gene TRBJ2-6; maybe TRBD1 (7 bases). The V end lost 5 bases, the J end lost 1 base, and 21 bases lay between the germline ends. Germline-derived CDR1 and CDR2 are LNHNV and YYDKDF (reference sequence). This CDR3 is 19 amino acids long. The CDR3 sequence: CATSAHSGGRYSGANVLTF. The CDR3 bases are TGTGCCACCAGCGCCCATTCAGGGGGGCGGTATTCTGGGGCCAACGTCCTGACTTTC.

The chain recombines TRBV7-6 with TRBJ2-2; 7 nucleotides align to TRBD2. In germline, CDR1 is SGHVS, CDR2 FNYEAQ. V lost 3 bases, J lost 1 base, and 5 bases stayed unmatched. The CDR3 consists of 16 residues. The DNA for the CDR3 is TGTGCCAGCAGCTTGAACAAGCGGGGGAACACCGGGGAGCTGTTTTTT. Protein sequence: CASSLNKRGNTGELFF.

The chain links TRBV12-3 or TRBV12-4 to TRBJ1-5; D is ambiguous. Trimming left V 6 bases short and J 4 bases short, with 16 bases between. This CDR3 has 15 residues. DNA of the CDR3: TGTGCCAGCAGCCTCCCCGGGCAGTTGAATCAGCCCCAGCATTTT. Its translation is CASSLPGQLNQPQHF.

This clonotype was found a few times. V is TRBV19 and J is TRBJ2-1; 14 bases are a match to TRBD2. The CDR3 spans 15 residues. The ends lost 5 bases at V and 10 bases at J; junction bases unmatched: 7. Germline V lookup: CDR1 LNHDA, CDR2 SQIVND (reference sequence). As DNA, the CDR3 is TGTGCCAGTAGTTGGGGACTAGCGGGAGAAAAGGAGCAGTTCTTC. Residues: CASSWGLAGEKEQFF.

The genes are TRBV20-1 and TRBJ2-5; the D is unclear. CDR1 is DFQATT, CDR2 SNEGSKA, per germline (reference sequence). This CDR3 region has 11 residues. Trimming shortened V by 4 bases and J by 5 bases, and 8 bases separated the two germline ends. CDR3 in DNA: TGCAGTGCTAAACTGGTGGAGACCCAGTACTTC. This codes for CSAKLVETQYF.

This clonotype was counted many times. The CDR3, as DNA: TGTGCCAGCAGTTTAAAGGCGGGGGGGAACACTGAAGCTTTCTTT. Protein product: CASSLKAGGNTEAFF. This sequence joins TRBV12-3 or TRBV12-4 and TRBJ1-1, with a tentative D call TRBD1 (5 bases). Between the trimmed V and J ends, which lost 2 bases and 1 base, there was a span of 11 bases. The CDR3 is 15 residues long.

This clonotype was counted ten times or more. The V call is TRBV4-1, the J call TRBJ2-3; 7 bases are shared with TRBD2. The CDR3 runs to 15 residues. With V trimmed by 2 bases and J by 6 bases, 8 bases remained unmatched. Per germline, CDR1 MGHRA and CDR2 YSYEKL. The CDR3 sequence: CASSQTGLPGDTQYF. DNA for the CDR3: TGCGCCAGCAGCCAAACGGGACTACCCGGGGATACGCAGTATTTT.

V is TRBV30 and J is TRBJ2-1; 10 bases are shared with TRBD1. Germline trimming cut 4 bases from V and 8 bases from J; bases unmatched to any gene: 2. The CDR3 covers 12 residues. Germline V CDR1 and CDR2: GTSNPN, SVGIG (reference sequence). This chain's CDR3 is CAWTDRGYEQFF. CDR3 nucleotide sequence: TGTGCCTGGACGGACAGGGGGTATGAGCAGTTCTTC.

The gene calls are TRBV11-3 and TRBJ2-5; D uncertain. Germline V gene data show CDR1 as SGHNT and CDR2 as YENEEA. The CDR3 loop spans 14 amino acids. Trimming left V 0 bases short and J 4 bases short, with 9 bases between. The CDR3 loop is CASSLETARETQYF. Here the CDR3 DNA reads TGTGCCAGCAGCTTAGAGACGGCGAGAGAGACCCAGTACTTC.

The rearrangement joins TRBV4-2 to TRBJ2-7, with 15 nucleotides matching TRBD2. V shed 2 bases, J shed 2 bases, and the junction held 4 bases outside the gene matches. Germline assignment: CDR1 LGHNA and CDR2 YNFKEQ. The CDR3 is 17 amino acids. DNA of the CDR3: TGTGCCAGCAGCCAAACCGGGACTAGCGGGAGGCCCTACGAGCAGTACTTC. Protein sequence: CASSQTGTSGRPYEQYF.

The chain uses TRBV9 and TRBJ1-1, with 9 bases lining up with TRBD1. The CDR3 has 15 residues. Losses at the gene ends were 3 bases for V and 7 bases for J; bases not matched to a gene: 10. Germline CDR1 is SGDLS and CDR2 is YYNGEE. CDR3 residues: CASSADSWTGDEAFF. The CDR3 nucleotides read TGTGCCAGCAGCGCGGATTCTTGGACAGGGGATGAAGCTTTCTTT. Full variable domain (rest looked up from reference TRBV9 and TRBJ1-1): DSGVTQTPKHLITATGQRVTLRCSPRSGDLSVYWYQQSLDQGLQFLIQYYNGEERAKGNILERFSAQQFPDLHSELNLSSLELGDSALYFCASSADSWTGDEAFFGQGTRLTVV.

This clonotype was recorded at least ten times. This chain links TRBV20-1 with TRBJ1-5, with unresolved D. V was trimmed by 0 bases and J by 1 base, leaving 4 bases between them. This CDR3 spans 13 amino acids. Per germline, CDR1 DFQATT and CDR2 SNEGSKA (reference sequence). The DNA for the CDR3 is TGCAGTGCTAGAGATCACAGCAATCAGCCCCAGCATTTT. Translated, it gives CSARDHSNQPQHF.

This clonotype was counted many times. The gene calls are TRBV29-1 and TRBJ2-7, with TRBD2 matching over 12 bases. Germline CDR1 reads SQVTM; CDR2 reads ANQGSEA. This CDR3 has 12 amino acids. V was pared by 6 bases and J by 4 bases, with 1 base of the junction left unmatched. The CDR3 sequence is CSVTSGGYEQYF. CDR3 in DNA: TGCAGCGTAACTAGCGGGGGGTACGAGCAGTACTTC.

This clonotype was picked up a small number of times. The chain combines TRBV9 with TRBJ1-2; 8 bases match TRBD1. CDR1 is SGDLS, CDR2 YYNGEE, per germline. Germline trimming cut 3 bases from V and 0 bases from J; bases unmatched to any gene: 7. CDR3 size: 16 residues. CDR3 in amino acids: CASSESRDRTNYGYTF. CDR3 DNA sequence: TGTGCCAGCAGCGAGTCCCGGGACAGGACTAACTATGGCTACACCTTC.

V is TRBV5-6 and J is TRBJ2-7; 7 bases map to TRBD1. This CDR3 has 16 residues. Trimming at V came to 4 bases and at J to 5 bases, leaving 15 bases not matched to a gene. In germline, CDR1 is SGHDT, CDR2 YYEEEE. CDR3 in DNA: TGTGCCAGCAGCATCCTGGACAGGAAGCTAACCCACGAGCAGTACTTC. Translation gives CASSILDRKLTHEQYF. The whole variable domain, remainder taken from reference TRBV5-6 and TRBJ2-7, is DAGVTQSPTHLIKTRGQQVTLRCSPKSGHDTVSWYQQALGQGPQFIFQYYEEEERQRGNFPDRFSGHQFPNYSSELNVNALLLGDSALYLCASSILDRKLTHEQYFGPGTRLTVT.

The chain is built from TRBV20-1 and TRBJ2-5; D gene unclear. V was shortened by 3 bases and J by 6 bases, with 5 bases between the two germline ends. The CDR3 spans 10 residues. Germline V lookup: CDR1 DFQATT, CDR2 SNEGSKA (reference sequence). The CDR3 bases are TGCAGTGCTAGCGATAAGACCCAGTACTTC. Translating it yields CSASDKTQYF.

This clonotype was seen ten or more times. The chain links TRBV20-1 to TRBJ1-5, with unresolved D. CDR1 and CDR2 (germline): DFQATT, SNEGSKA (reference sequence). V lost 2 bases, J lost 4 bases, and 3 bases lay in between. The CDR3 sequence is 11 residues long. CDR3 coding DNA: TGCAGTGCTAGAAGGAATCAGCCCCAGCATTTT. Translating gives CSARRNQPQHF.

This chain uses TRBV27 with TRBJ2-7; the match to TRBD2 covers 15 bases. The CDR3 has 16 residues. The J segment lost 6 bases and the V segment lost 5 bases, leaving 8 bases of the junction unmatched. Germline assignment: CDR1 MNHEY and CDR2 SMNVEV (reference sequence). The chain's CDR3 is CASSPRTSGRAGEQYF. The CDR3 bases are TGTGCCAGCAGTCCCCGGACTAGCGGGAGGGCCGGCGAGCAGTACTTC.

The chain has TRBV7-9 and TRBJ1-1; D unclear. The V end was cut by 7 bases, the J end by 3 bases, with 6 bases between. CDR3 length: 11 amino acids. The V gene's germline CDR1 is SEHNR and CDR2 FQNEAQ (reference sequence). This CDR3 is CASTRYTEAFF. The CDR3 nucleotides are TGTGCCAGCACCCGGTACACTGAAGCTTTCTTT.

This clonotype was seen a handful of times. The CDR3 region is CASTLTRWNTEAFF. DNA for the CDR3: TGTGCCAGCACCCTAACGCGGTGGAACACTGAAGCTTTCTTT. The chain combines TRBV12-3 or TRBV12-4 with TRBJ1-1; no firm D call. This CDR3 spans 14 amino acids. Trimming left V 7 bases short and J 1 base short, with 13 bases between.